This TCR beta chain was recovered during a study of breast tumors, draining lymph nodes, adjacent tissues. V was trimmed by 1 base and J by 8 bases, leaving 18 bases between them. CDR1 and CDR2 (germline): SGHNT, YYREEE (reference sequence). This CDR3 comprises 15 residues. From the multiplex PCR reads, TCRdb called clonotypes with MiXCR, one entry per CDR3 protein. The sample shows about 230,000 distinct CDR3 sequences, 32% of them seen only once. Breast cancer patients provided tissue from their axillary draining lymph nodes. This clonotype has only a few counts. The antigen is undetermined. Study results and limitations: Most tumor T cells seemingly derive from lymph node, then expand in tumor. Luminal-like breast cancer showed significantly greater tumor-nontumor repertoire similarity than basal-like breast cancer did.

V is TRBV5-4 and J is TRBJ1-2, with D maybe TRBD1 (6 bases). What was sequenced was axillary lymph node tissue. This TCR came from a female donor with breast cancer. Some clones in this sample may be carry-over from other donors' samples. Here the CDR3 reads CASSLLGPGAPGYTF. In DNA, the CDR3 is TGTGCCAGCAGCTTGTTAGGACCGGGGGCGCCGGGCTACACCTTC.